Listed below are T cell receptor beta chains from one sample, sequenced in a study of long-term antiretroviral therapy in people with HIV. Clones were sequenced by immunoSEQ multiplex PCR, and TCRdb holds only the in-frame ones, with some missing. The sample contains about 36,000 clones, less than 85% of which appear only once. This material consisted of unsorted PBMCs, taken 3.4 years after starting antiretroviral therapy. All receptors come from a man aged 25-40 years with HIV. Each CDR3 is given with its conserved first and last residue. D genes are given only for firm matches. Clone size is given for some rows only: seen once, a few or many times, or a class if the clone is expanded.

CDR3	DNA	J	V	size	D
CASSTTGGIDEQFF	TGTGCCAGCAGCACGACAGGGGGTATAGATGAGCAGTTCTTC	TRBJ2-1	TRBV5-4	.	TRBD1
CASSQGSGPSYEQYF	TGCGCCAGCAGCCAAGGTTCGGGACCCTCCTACGAGCAGTACTTC	TRBJ2-7	TRBV4-1	.	.
CASSLGQGRTEAFF	TGTGCCAGCAGCTTGGGACAGGGCAGGACTGAAGCTTTCTTT	TRBJ1-1	TRBV5-4	.	TRBD1
CASSESGRNYGYTF	TGTGCCAGCAGTGAGTCAGGGAGGAACTATGGCTACACCTTC	TRBJ1-2	TRBV25-1	.	.
CASSLIGTNTGELFF	TGTGCCAGCAGTTTAATTGGGACCAACACCGGGGAGCTGTTTTTT	TRBJ2-2	TRBV28	once	.
CASSPWTNYEQYF	TGTGCCAGCAGCCCCTGGACTAACTACGAGCAGTACTTC	TRBJ2-7	TRBV28	.	.
CASTLFGGGLAGANVLTF	TGTGCCAGCACCCTCTTCGGGGGCGGCTTAGCTGGGGCCAACGTCCTGACTTTC	TRBJ2-6	TRBV7-9	.	.
CASSATGTTYNEQFF	TGTGCCAGCAGCGCAACCGGGACTACCTACAATGAGCAGTTCTTC	TRBJ2-1	TRBV9	.	TRBD2
CASSYGGGTGELFF	TGTGCCAGCAGTTATGGGGGAGGCACCGGGGAGCTGTTTTTT	TRBJ2-2	TRBV6-6	.	.
CASSSTSAGEQFF	TGTGCCAGCAGTTCCACCTCGGCTGGGGAGCAGTTCTTC	TRBJ2-1	TRBV27	few	.
CASSLAGISYNEQFF	TGTGCCAGCAGCTTAGCAGGAATCTCCTACAATGAGCAGTTCTTC	TRBJ2-1	TRBV13	.	.
CASSERATSSGYEQYF	TGTGCCAGCAGTGAGCGCGCGACGAGTAGCGGCTACGAGCAGTACTTC	TRBJ2-7	TRBV2	.	.
CASSLAAEIYEQYF	TGTGCCAGCAGCTTAGCAGCAGAAATCTACGAGCAGTACTTC	TRBJ2-7	TRBV7-9	.	.
CASSKAVAGVLTYEQYF	TGTGCCAGCAGCAAAGCGGTAGCGGGAGTATTAACCTACGAGCAGTACTTC	TRBJ2-7	TRBV21-1	.	.
CASSLNSGSYEQYF	TGTGCCAGCAGTTTAAATAGCGGGAGCTACGAGCAGTACTTC	TRBJ2-7	TRBV28	.	TRBD2
CASGGTSGLYEQYF	TGTGCCAGCGGGGGGACTAGCGGACTCTACGAGCAGTACTTC	TRBJ2-7	TRBV2	.	TRBD2
CASRPRLAGVEETQYF	TGTGCCAGCAGACCTCGACTAGCGGGAGTTGAAGAGACCCAGTACTTC	TRBJ2-5	TRBV5-4	.	TRBD2
CASSLTPGLYTEAFF	TGTGCCAGCAGCTTAACCCCCGGGCTTTACACTGAAGCTTTCTTT	TRBJ1-1	TRBV7-3	few	.
CASSPPGSETQYF	TGCGCCAGCAGTCCCCCCGGGTCCGAGACCCAGTACTTC	TRBJ2-5	TRBV10-2	.	.
CASSPTSGSLSGTDTQYF	TGTGCCAGCAGCCCGACTAGCGGGAGTCTATCAGGCACAGATACGCAGTATTTT	TRBJ2-3	TRBV7-8	.	TRBD2